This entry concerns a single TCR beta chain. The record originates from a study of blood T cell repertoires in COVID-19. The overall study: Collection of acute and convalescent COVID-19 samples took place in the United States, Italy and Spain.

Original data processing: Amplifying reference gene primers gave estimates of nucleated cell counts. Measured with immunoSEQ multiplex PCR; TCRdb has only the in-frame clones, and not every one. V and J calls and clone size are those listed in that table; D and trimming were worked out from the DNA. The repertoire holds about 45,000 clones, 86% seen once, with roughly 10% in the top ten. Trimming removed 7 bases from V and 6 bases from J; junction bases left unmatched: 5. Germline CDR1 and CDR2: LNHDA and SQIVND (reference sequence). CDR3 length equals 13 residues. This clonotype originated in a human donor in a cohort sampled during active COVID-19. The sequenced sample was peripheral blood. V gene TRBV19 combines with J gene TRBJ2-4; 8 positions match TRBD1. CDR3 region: CASKSTGGNIQYF. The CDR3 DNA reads TGTGCCAGTAAATCTACAGGGGGAAACATTCAGTACTTC.